The clone carrying this T cell receptor beta chain was recorded at least ten times. The sample originates from a study of regulatory T cells in long-lasting Graves disease. iRepertoire HTBI primers and Arm-PCR of CDR3 regions built TCR beta libraries. Via MiXCR, TCRdb re-called the multiplex PCR reads, giving one row per CDR3 protein. The sample lists roughly 520,000 distinct CDR3 sequences, 9.5% to 15% occurring once. Time point given: newly diagnosed GD, antithyroid drugs for less than 3 months. The TCR library was made from RNA that had been extracted from PBMCs in TRIzol. The germline CDR1 and CDR2 sequences are SEHNR and FQNEAQ (reference sequence). Trimming cost V 5 bases and J 7 bases, with 17 bases left between them. This CDR3 is built from 14 residues. This sample also belongs to another study, concerning T cells in Graves' hyperthyroidism and ophthalmopathy.

This clonotype originated in a woman under 40 with Graves disease. The sample was peripheral blood mononuclear cells (PBMCs), taken at new diagnosis, from a patient treated with antithyroid drugs. The chain uses TRBV7-9 and TRBJ1-1, with D hard to call. CDR3 loop: CASSLPRAGDEAFF. The CDR3 region has the DNA TGTGCCAGCAGCCTACCCCGGGCCGGAGATGAAGCTTTCTTT. The full variable domain, rest sourced from reference TRBV7-9 and TRBJ1-1, is DTGVSQNPRHKITKRGQNVTFRCDPISEHNRLYWYRQTLGQGPEFLTYFQNEAQLEKSRLLSDRFSAERPKGSFSTLEIQRTEQGDSAMYLCASSLPRAGDEAFFGQGTRLTVV.